This T cell receptor (beta chain) was retrieved from a study of blood T cell repertoires in COVID-19. Turning to the study itself: Samples came from the United States, Italy and Spain, spanning acute and convalescent COVID-19. T cells, B-cell-depleted T cells, or PBMCs supplied cDNA or gDNA.

In the original processing: Amplification of reference gene primers provided the estimated nucleated cell counts. This table comes from immunoSEQ multiplex PCR, and its TCRdb copy is limited to in-frame clones, with some not included. The V and J calls and the clone size are those of that table, but D and trimming were determined from the DNA. The data hold roughly 290,000 clones, with about 85% observed a single time. The CDR3 totals 21 residues. This clonotype was sampled from a woman aged 45-65 years with active or convalescent COVID-19. The genes are TRBV12-2 and TRBJ2-5; the table assigns TRBD1, which was not confirmed against the DNA. TRBV12-2 is labeled a pseudogene. The sample taken for sequencing was peripheral blood. In DNA, the CDR3 is TGTGCAAGTCGCCCTCGGTCCGGGACAGGGGGGCTCGATATGAACCAAGAGACCCAGTACTTC. Encoded protein: CASRPRSGTGGLDMNQETQYF.